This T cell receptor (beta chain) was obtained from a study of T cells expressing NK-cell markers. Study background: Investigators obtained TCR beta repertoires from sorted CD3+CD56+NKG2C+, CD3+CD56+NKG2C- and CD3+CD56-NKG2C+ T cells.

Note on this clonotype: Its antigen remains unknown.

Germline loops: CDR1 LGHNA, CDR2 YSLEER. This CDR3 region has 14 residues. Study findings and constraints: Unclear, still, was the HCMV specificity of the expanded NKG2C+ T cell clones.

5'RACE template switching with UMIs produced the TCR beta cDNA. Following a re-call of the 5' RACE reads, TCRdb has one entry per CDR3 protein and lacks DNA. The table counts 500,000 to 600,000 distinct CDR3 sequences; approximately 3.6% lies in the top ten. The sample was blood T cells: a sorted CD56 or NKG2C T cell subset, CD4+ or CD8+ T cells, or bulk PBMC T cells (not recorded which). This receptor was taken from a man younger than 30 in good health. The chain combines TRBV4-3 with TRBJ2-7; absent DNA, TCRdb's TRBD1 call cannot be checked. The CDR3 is CASSRRERGYEQYF.